The entry that follows covers one TCR beta chain sequence. The target antigen is unknown. Profiling relied on immunoSEQ multiplex PCR, and the TCRdb table lists in-frame clones only, not all of them. The sample includes tens of thousands of clones, approximately 86% of them seen just once. This entry comes from a study of T cell responses to AZD1222 COVID-19 vaccine. Study results and limitations: The breadth and depth of Spike-specific TCRs increased once two AZD1222 doses had been given.

The CDR3 runs 15 residues. Germline V lookup: CDR1 SGHRS, CDR2 YFSETQ. Trimming cost V 4 bases and J 1 base; bases outside gene matches: 5. The source of this sequence is an adult in good health. This sample comprised peripheral blood, obtained on day 0 of AZD1222 vaccination. The V call is TRBV5-1, the J call TRBJ1-5; 7 nucleotides align to TRBD1. CDR3 nucleotides: TGCGCCAGCAGCGTAACAGGGGCCAGCAATCAGCCCCAGCATTTT. It encodes CASSVTGASNQPQHF.